One and the same sample provided the 26 T cell receptor beta chains below, sequenced in a study of T cell repertoires in cytomegalovirus infection (dated by TCRdb to about 2019). Reads for this sample came from an Illumina HiSeq 1500. The raw public data were reprocessed by TCRdb itself: fastp quality trimming at Q25, MiXCR clonotype calling, in-frame beta chains only. Here each entry gathers all rows of one CDR3 protein and keeps the most common genes and DNA. The sample table holds around 440,000 distinct CDR3 sequences, of which roughly 10% were seen once. The top ten hold roughly a tenth of the sample. The specimen was PBMCs. The receptors originated from a human donor in good health (CMV status not recorded). Some clones in this sample may be carry-over from other donors' samples.

This clonotype was recorded at least ten times. This chain's CDR3 is CSAPQRAFTYEQYF. CDR3 DNA sequence: TGCAGTGCACCTCAGCGGGCCTTCACCTACGAGCAGTACTTC. The chain is built from TRBV20-1 and TRBJ2-7, with a weak D call TRBD2 (6 bases). V lost 6 bases, J lost 2 bases, and 17 bases lay in between. Germline CDR1 DFQATT, CDR2 SNEGSKA (reference sequence). The CDR3 has 14 amino acids.

This clonotype was recorded a few times. J is TRBJ1-1 and V is TRBV3-1; 8 bases align to TRBD1. V lost 4 bases to trimming and J lost 8 bases; unmatched junction nucleotides: 6. The CDR3 spans 13 residues. Germline V gives CDR1 LGHDT, CDR2 YNNKEL (reference sequence). CDR3 residues: CASSPGQGAEAFF. CDR3 DNA: TGTGCCAGCAGCCCTGGACAGGGTGCCGAAGCTTTCTTT.

The rearrangement uses TRBV2 and TRBJ2-1, with D perhaps being TRBD1 or TRBD2 (6 bases each). Trimming took 6 bases from V and 8 from J, leaving 14 bases between them. CDR3 length: 13 amino acids. Germline CDR1 reads SNHLY; CDR2 reads FYNNEI. CDR3 loop: CASRPPEGDEQFF. The DNA of the CDR3 is TGTGCCAGCAGGCCACCGGAGGGGGATGAGCAGTTCTTC.

This clonotype was observed many times. The chain is built from TRBV14 and TRBJ2-1; TRBD2 agrees at 7 bases. Germline V lookup: CDR1 SGHDN, CDR2 FVKESK. This CDR3 region has 16 residues. J gave up 5 bases and V 0 bases, and 7 bases lay outside the gene matches. CDR3 loop: CASSQDPAGVHNEQFF. The CDR3 DNA reads TGTGCCAGCAGCCAAGATCCGGCGGGAGTCCACAATGAGCAGTTCTTC.

At least ten counts were recorded for this clonotype. The chain employs TRBV11-2 and TRBJ1-2; the D gene is possibly TRBD1 (6 bases). V lost 4 bases and J 5 bases, leaving 8 bases between the germline ends. CDR1 is SGHAT and CDR2 is FQNNGV in the germline V gene. This CDR3 is 12 amino acids long. In nucleotides, the CDR3 is TGTGCCAGCAGCTCTGGACAGTATGGCTACACCTTC. It is translated as CASSSGQYGYTF.

This clonotype was counted many times. The chain couples TRBV11-1 to TRBJ2-5; 9 positions match TRBD2. V was pared by 2 bases and J by 1 base, with 5 bases of the junction left unmatched. CDR1 and CDR2 (germline): SGHAT, FQDESV (reference sequence). This CDR3 has 16 amino acids. The CDR3 DNA reads TGTGCCAGCAGCTTAAGAGGGACTAGCACCCAAGAGACCCAGTACTTC. Its protein is CASSLRGTSTQETQYF.

This clonotype was detected many times. The V and J genes are TRBV7-9 and TRBJ1-3; no firm D call. The CDR3 has 14 residues. V lost 2 bases to trimming and J lost 0 bases, with 5 bases between them. The germline gives CDR1 SEHNR, CDR2 FQNEAQ (reference sequence). For the CDR3, the DNA is TGTGCCAGCAGCTTACTGAACTCTGGAAACACCATATATTTT. It encodes CASSLLNSGNTIYF.

There are a few counts of this clonotype. This chain joins TRBV10-3 and TRBJ2-7; D remains unclear. V was shortened by 4 bases and J by 5 bases, with 12 bases between the two germline ends. CDR1 is ENHRY, CDR2 SYGVKD, per germline. The CDR3 is 13 residues long. The CDR3 bases are TGTGCCATCAGTGTCTCGGGTCCCGACGAGCAGTACTTC. Amino acid sequence: CAISVSGPDEQYF.

In this sample, this clonotype turned up a few times. The rearrangement joins TRBV2 to TRBJ2-2; D possibly corresponds to TRBD2 (5 bases). This CDR3 has 13 residues. Germline V gene data show CDR1 as SNHLY and CDR2 as FYNNEI. V was pared by 7 bases and J by 7 bases, with 13 bases between. CDR3 sequence reads: CASNRGPVGELFF. CDR3 coding DNA: TGTGCCAGCAATCGGGGTCCTGTCGGGGAGCTGTTTTTT.

This clonotype was counted only a few times. This chain connects TRBV20-1 to TRBJ2-1; D not resolved. CDR3 length equals 13 residues. Trimming removed 3 bases from V and 4 bases from J, with 10 bases in between. Looked up from germline, CDR1 is DFQATT and CDR2 is SNEGSKA (reference sequence). The DNA for the CDR3 is TGCAGTGCTAGTCGGCAGGCATACAATGAGCAGTTCTTC. Residues: CSASRQAYNEQFF.

The chain links TRBV7-9 to TRBJ2-7; weak D call: TRBD1 (6 bases). The germline CDR1 and CDR2 sequences are SEHNR and FQNEAQ (reference sequence). CDR3 size: 15 residues. V lost 5 bases and J lost 2, with 16 bases in between. CDR3 nucleotide sequence: TGTGCCAGCAGCGAAGGGGGACCCAACCCCTACGAGCAGTACTTC. This gives the protein CASSEGGPNPYEQYF. The full variable domain, in which reference TRBV7-9 and TRBJ2-7 provide the parts outside the CDR3, is DTGVSQNPRHKITKRGQNVTFRCDPISEHNRLYWYRQTLGQGPEFLTYFQNEAQLEKSRLLSDRFSAERPKGSFSTLEIQRTEQGDSAMYLCASSEGGPNPYEQYFGPGTRLTVT.

This clonotype was observed a handful of times. This chain links TRBV20-1 with TRBJ2-6, with 8 positions matching TRBD1. Per the germline V gene, CDR1 is DFQATT and CDR2 is SNEGSKA (reference sequence). This CDR3 has 16 amino acids. The junction had 5 bases not matched to a gene; V was cut back by 4 bases and J by 0 bases. This chain's CDR3 is CSAMDRDRSGANVLTF. CDR3 DNA: TGCAGTGCTATGGACAGGGACCGCTCTGGGGCCAACGTCCTGACTTTC.

This clonotype has a count of ten or more. This chain uses TRBV5-1 with TRBJ1-2; TRBD1 aligns across 9 bases. CDR3 length equals 15 residues. Germline CDR1 reads SGHRS; CDR2 reads YFSETQ. V shed 4 bases and J 5 bases; nucleotides not matched to a gene: 9. In DNA form, the CDR3 reads TGCGCCAGCAGCGCACAACAGGGGGCAGGGTATGGCTACACCTTC. This gives the protein CASSAQQGAGYGYTF.

The table lists this clonotype with many counts. The V and J genes are TRBV3-1 and TRBJ2-7; TRBD1 matches 8 bases. The germline V gene has CDR1 LGHDT and CDR2 YNNKEL (reference sequence). V lost 0 bases to trimming and J lost 7 bases; unmatched junction nucleotides: 8. The CDR3 has 15 amino acids. CDR3 region: CASSQDYSGGREQYF. In DNA, the CDR3 is TGTGCCAGCAGCCAAGATTATTCAGGGGGCCGGGAGCAGTACTTC.

The V and J genes are TRBV19 and TRBJ1-3; D call uncertain. Trimming took off 3 bases at V and 0 bases at J, with 24 bases between the two ends. The CDR3 length is 20 residues. Germline V gene lookup returns CDR1 LNHDA and CDR2 SQIVND (reference sequence). The CDR3: CASSIGPWRRRRTSGNTIYF. CDR3 nucleotides: TGTGCCAGTAGTATCGGGCCCTGGCGACGCAGGCGAACCTCTGGAAACACCATATATTTT.

This clonotype turned up a few times. The DNA for the CDR3 is TGTGCTAGTGGACGTCGCCGGGACTTCAGGGAGGGTGAGCAGTTCTTC. It encodes CASGRRRDFREGEQFF. The rearrangement uses TRBV12-5 and TRBJ2-1; 7 positions match TRBD2. Germline assignment: CDR1 LGHNT and CDR2 FRNRAP. V was clipped by 6 bases and J by 9 bases; unmatched bases: 17. This CDR3 is built from 16 residues. Combining the CDR3 with reference TRBV12-5 and TRBJ2-1 gives the whole variable domain DARVTQTPRHKVTEMGQEVTMRCQPILGHNTVFWYRQTMMQGLELLAYFRNRAPLDDSGMPKDRFSAEMPDATLATLKIQPSEPRDSAVYFCASGRRRDFREGEQFFGPGTRLTVL.

This clonotype appeared a few times. The genes are TRBV3-1 and TRBJ1-2; 10 bases map to TRBD1. CDR3 length: 17 residues. V lost 0 bases, J lost 6 bases, and 10 bases stayed unmatched. The germline gives CDR1 LGHDT, CDR2 YNNKEL (reference sequence). The chain's CDR3 is CASSQERDRGLRHGYTF. CDR3 DNA: TGTGCCAGCAGCCAAGAACGAGACAGGGGGCTCAGGCATGGCTACACCTTC.

This clonotype has only a few counts. The chain recombines TRBV2 with TRBJ2-1; 7 bases fit TRBD2. Germline CDR1 reads SNHLY; CDR2 reads FYNNEI. CDR3 size: 16 residues. Losses at the gene ends were 7 bases for V and 4 bases for J; bases not matched to a gene: 13. The CDR3: CASTAEVGGSYNEQFF. The CDR3 DNA follows: TGTGCCAGCACTGCGGAGGTCGGGGGGTCATACAATGAGCAGTTCTTC.

The gene calls are TRBV5-1 and TRBJ1-6; TRBD1 aligns across 11 bases. Germline loops: CDR1 SGHRS, CDR2 YFSETQ. Trimming cost V 4 bases and J 7 bases; bases outside gene matches: 13. The CDR3 runs to 18 residues. The CDR3 sequence is CASSVAGTGGPWNSPLHF. The CDR3 DNA reads as TGCGCCAGCAGCGTCGCCGGGACAGGGGGTCCATGGAATTCACCCCTCCACTTT.

The chain uses TRBV5-1 and TRBJ1-1; the D is unclear. V was pared by 5 bases and J by 1 base, with 12 bases between. The length of the CDR3 is 14 residues. Germline V gene lookup returns CDR1 SGHRS and CDR2 YFSETQ. In nucleotides, the CDR3 is TGCGCCAGCAGTCAAACCGGGCGGAACACTGAAGCTTTCTTT. It translates to CASSQTGRNTEAFF. Using reference TRBV5-1 and TRBJ1-1 for the parts outside the CDR3, the full variable domain is KAGVTQTPRYLIKTRGQQVTLSCSPISGHRSVSWYQQTPGQGLQFLFEYFSETQRNKGNFPGRFSGRQFSNSRSEMNVSTLELGDSALYLCASSQTGRNTEAFFGQGTRLTVV.

This rearrangement joins TRBV9 to TRBJ2-1, with D possibly TRBD2 on 6 matching bases. V was trimmed by 1 base and J by 0 bases, leaving 14 bases between them. CDR1 and CDR2 from the germline V gene are SGDLS and YYNGEE. The CDR3 is made up of 17 amino acids. This CDR3 is CASSVNVRGSSYNEQFF. For the CDR3, the DNA is TGTGCCAGCAGCGTAAATGTTCGGGGGAGCTCCTACAATGAGCAGTTCTTC.

V is TRBV6-5 and J is TRBJ1-2, with a possible D match to TRBD1 (5 bases). Trimming left V 6 bases short and J 5 bases short, with 16 bases between. CDR3 length: 14 amino acids. Germline CDR1 and CDR2: MNHEY and SVGAGI. The CDR3 sequence: CASRYRTGAYGYTF. In nucleotides, the CDR3 is TGTGCCAGCAGGTATCGAACAGGCGCTTATGGCTACACCTTC.

This clonotype was counted at least ten times. This chain links TRBV12-3 or TRBV12-4 with TRBJ2-7; D tentatively reads TRBD1 or TRBD2 (6 bases each). This CDR3 is built from 16 residues. V lost 5 bases, J lost 5 bases, and 22 bases lay in between. CDR3 nucleotide sequence: TGTGCCAGCAGTCCCCTTCCCCGGGGGCTGAACCACGAGCAGTACTTC. Its protein is CASSPLPRGLNHEQYF.

This clonotype was seen a handful of times. The chain has TRBV29-1 and TRBJ2-1, with 15 bases lining up with TRBD2. J gave up 7 bases and V 2 bases, and 3 bases lay outside the gene matches. The CDR3 has 15 residues. Per germline, CDR1 SQVTM and CDR2 ANQGSEA. The CDR3 coding sequence is TGCAGCGTTGAAATCGGACTAGCGGGAGGGAATGAGCAGTTCTTC. This sequence encodes CSVEIGLAGGNEQFF.

This chain uses TRBV5-4 with TRBJ1-2; 9 bases align to TRBD1. The CDR3 contains 13 residues. The J segment lost 6 bases and the V segment lost 3 bases, leaving 3 bases of the junction unmatched. Germline CDR1 is SGHNT and CDR2 is YYREEE (reference sequence). The CDR3 region has the DNA TGTGCCAGCAGCTGGACAGGGGAGGATGGCTACACCTTC. Its protein product is CASSWTGEDGYTF.

CDR3 amino acids: CASSQDRTVSPLHF. DNA of the CDR3: TGTGCCAGCAGCCAAGATCGAACAGTTTCACCCCTCCACTTT. The chain couples TRBV3-1 to TRBJ1-6; D ambiguous. Germline CDR1 LGHDT, CDR2 YNNKEL (reference sequence). Trimming removed 0 bases at V and 9 bases at J, with 9 bases between. This CDR3 has 14 residues. Based on the CDR3 plus reference TRBV3-1 and TRBJ1-6, the full variable domain is DTAVSQTPKYLVTQMGNDKSIKCEQNLGHDTMYWYKQDSKKFLKIMFSYNNKELIINETVPNRFSPKSPDKAHLNLHINSLELGDSAVYFCASSQDRTVSPLHFGNGTRLTVT.